The source of this TCR beta chain is a study of CD8 T cells in Susac syndrome. Roughly 0.45 to 1 ug RNA was reverse transcribed with random hexamers. TCRdb called the immunoSEQ multiplex PCR reads again in MiXCR, with one record for every CDR3 protein. The repertoire holds approximately 200,000 distinct CDR3 sequences, approximately 90% seen once, with approximately 0.13% in the top ten. The CDR3 extends over 14 amino acids. Germline assignment: CDR1 LNHNV and CDR2 YYDKDF (reference sequence). The V end lost 5 bases, the J end lost 6 bases, and 14 bases lay between the germline ends. The chain uses TRBV15 and TRBJ2-1; D remains unclear. The source of this sequence is a human donor with multiple sclerosis. Sequenced: CD8+ T cells from PBMCs. The CDR3 reads CATSYEDGSNEQFF. CDR3 sequence (DNA): TGTGCCACCAGCTACGAGGACGGTTCCAATGAGCAGTTCTTC.